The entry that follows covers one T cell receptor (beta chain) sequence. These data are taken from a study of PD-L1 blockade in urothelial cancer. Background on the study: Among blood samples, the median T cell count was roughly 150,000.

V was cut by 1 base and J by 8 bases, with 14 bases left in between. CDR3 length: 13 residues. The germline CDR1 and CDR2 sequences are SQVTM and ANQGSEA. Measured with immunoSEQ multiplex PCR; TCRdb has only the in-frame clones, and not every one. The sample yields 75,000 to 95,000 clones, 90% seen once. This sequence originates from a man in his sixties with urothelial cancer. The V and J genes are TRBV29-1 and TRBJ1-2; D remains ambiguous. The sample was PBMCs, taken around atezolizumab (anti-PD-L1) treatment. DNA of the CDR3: TGCAGCGTTGAAGCGGGCCCTGCGGGAGGCTACACCTTC. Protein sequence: CSVEAGPAGGYTF.